This section outlines one T cell receptor (beta chain) sequence together with its context. With 6 bases removed from V and 5 bases from J, the gap between germline ends came to 12 bases. The CDR3 is 14 residues long. Germline CDR1 SGDLS, CDR2 YYNGEE. These data come from a study of technical replicates of blood from a few donors. Produced via immunoSEQ multiplex PCR; TCRdb's table is partial and in-frame only. The sample consists of 53,000 or so clones, 93% of them appearing once. The chain uses TRBV9 and TRBJ1-6; TRBD1 is a possible D gene (5 bases). Input material: PBMCs. This receptor was taken from a human donor in good health. Some clones in this sample may be carry-over from other donors' samples. CDR3 sequence reads: CASTLGLDNSPLHF. The DNA of the CDR3 is TGTGCCAGCACCTTGGGGCTAGATAATTCACCCCTCCACTTT.